This T cell receptor beta chain was observed in a study of T cells in Graves' hyperthyroidism and ophthalmopathy. Study-wide points: Model output signaled ophthalmopathy a median approximately 6 months ahead of onset.

Amplification of TCR beta CDR3 regions used RNA as the template. First-round RT-PCR of the TCR CDR3 relied on the HTBI primer set. TCRdb re-derived calls from the multiplex PCR reads in MiXCR, one entry per CDR3 protein. Among 300,000 to 400,000 distinct CDR3 sequences, about 15% were seen once, and the ten largest hold 20%. Trimming removed 6 bases from V and 4 bases from J; junction bases left unmatched: 5. Germline V gives CDR1 SGHAT, CDR2 FQNNGV. The CDR3 extends over 14 amino acids. This clonotype was seen many times. As yet, its antigen is unknown. The V and J genes are TRBV11-2 and TRBJ2-2, with 7 bases identical to TRBD2. The TCR comes from a woman under 40 with Graves' ophthalmopathy. The specimen was blood. CDR3 in amino acids: CASSKSGTTGELFF. CDR3 nucleotide sequence: TGTGCCAGCAGTAAGAGCGGGACCACCGGGGAGCTGTTTTTT.